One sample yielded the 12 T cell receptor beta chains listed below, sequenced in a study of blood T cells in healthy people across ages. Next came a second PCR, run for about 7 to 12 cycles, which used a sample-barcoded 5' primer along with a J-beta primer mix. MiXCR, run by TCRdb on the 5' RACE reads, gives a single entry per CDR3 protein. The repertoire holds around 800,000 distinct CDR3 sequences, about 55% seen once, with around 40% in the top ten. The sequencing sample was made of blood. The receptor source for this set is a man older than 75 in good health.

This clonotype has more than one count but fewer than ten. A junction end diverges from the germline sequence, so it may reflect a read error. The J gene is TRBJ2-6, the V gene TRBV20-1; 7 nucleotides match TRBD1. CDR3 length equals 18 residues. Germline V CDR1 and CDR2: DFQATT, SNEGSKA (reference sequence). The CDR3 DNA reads TGCAGTGCTAGGGTGGAGTCTGACAGGGTAGCTGGGGCCAATGTCCTGACTTTC. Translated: CSARVESDRVAGANVLTF.

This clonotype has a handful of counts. The CDR3 protein is CASSFSLETQYF. CDR3 in DNA: TGTGCCAGCAGTTTTTCGCTAGAGACCCAGTACTTC. V usage is TRBV12-3 or TRBV12-4 and J usage is TRBJ2-5; no definite D call. V was trimmed by 3 bases and J by 4 bases, leaving 6 bases between them. The CDR3 runs to 12 residues.

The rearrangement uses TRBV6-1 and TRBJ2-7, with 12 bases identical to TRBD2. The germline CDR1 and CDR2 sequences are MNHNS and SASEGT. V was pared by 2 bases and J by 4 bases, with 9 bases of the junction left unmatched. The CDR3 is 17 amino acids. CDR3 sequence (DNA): TGTGCCAGCAGTGAACTAGCGGGAGGGCCTTCATTTTACGAGCAGTACTTC. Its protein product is CASSELAGGPSFYEQYF.

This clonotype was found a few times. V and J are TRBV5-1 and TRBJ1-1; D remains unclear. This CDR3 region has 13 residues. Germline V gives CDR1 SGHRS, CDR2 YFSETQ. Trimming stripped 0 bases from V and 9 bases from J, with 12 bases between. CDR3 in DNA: TGCGCCAGCAGCTTGGGCGCCAGGTGGCAAGCTTTCTTT. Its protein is CASSLGARWQAFF.

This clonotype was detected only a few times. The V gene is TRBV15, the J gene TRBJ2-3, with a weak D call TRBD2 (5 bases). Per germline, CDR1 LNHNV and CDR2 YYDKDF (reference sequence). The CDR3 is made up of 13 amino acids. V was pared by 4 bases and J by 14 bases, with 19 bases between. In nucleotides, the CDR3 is TGTGCCACCAGCATACTCGAGGGTGGATACGCGTATTTT. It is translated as CATSILEGGYAYF.

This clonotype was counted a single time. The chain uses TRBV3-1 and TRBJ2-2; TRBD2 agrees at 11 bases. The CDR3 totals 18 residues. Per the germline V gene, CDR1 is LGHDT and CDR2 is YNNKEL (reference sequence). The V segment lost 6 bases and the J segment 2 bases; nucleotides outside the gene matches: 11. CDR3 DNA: TGTGCCAGCAGGCACCCACTAGCGGGAGAAGGAAACACCGGGGAGCTGTTTTTT. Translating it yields CASRHPLAGEGNTGELFF.

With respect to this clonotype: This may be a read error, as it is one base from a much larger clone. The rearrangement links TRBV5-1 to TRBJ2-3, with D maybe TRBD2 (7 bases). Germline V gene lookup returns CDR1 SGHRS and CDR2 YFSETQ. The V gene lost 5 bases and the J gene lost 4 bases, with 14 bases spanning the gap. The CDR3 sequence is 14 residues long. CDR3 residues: CASRTGGLADTQYF. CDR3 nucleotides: TGCGCCAGCAGAACGGGGGGCCTCGCAGATACGCAGTATTTT.

This CDR3 is CSVDSGGSYEQYF. The DNA for the CDR3 is TGCAGCGTTGACTCAGGGGGCTCCTACGAGCAGTACTTC. V is TRBV29-1 and J is TRBJ2-7; 7 bases match TRBD1. The V and J ends lost 3 bases and 0 bases, in that order; junction bases with no gene match: 2. This CDR3 has 13 amino acids. Germline CDR1 reads SQVTM; CDR2 reads ANQGSEA.

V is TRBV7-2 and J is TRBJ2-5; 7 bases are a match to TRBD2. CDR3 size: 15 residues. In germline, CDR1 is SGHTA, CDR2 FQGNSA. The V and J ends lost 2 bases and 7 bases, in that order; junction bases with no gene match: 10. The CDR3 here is CASSLFGRSGGTQYF. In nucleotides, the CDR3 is TGTGCCAGCAGCTTATTCGGGAGGAGTGGTGGGACCCAGTACTTC.

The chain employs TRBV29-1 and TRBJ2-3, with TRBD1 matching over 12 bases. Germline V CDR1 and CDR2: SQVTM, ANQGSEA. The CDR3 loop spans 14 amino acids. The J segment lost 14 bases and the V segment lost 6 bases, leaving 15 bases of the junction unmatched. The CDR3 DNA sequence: TGCAGCGTCAAGGGGACAGGGGGCGAAAGATACGCGTATTTT. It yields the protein CSVKGTGGERYAYF.

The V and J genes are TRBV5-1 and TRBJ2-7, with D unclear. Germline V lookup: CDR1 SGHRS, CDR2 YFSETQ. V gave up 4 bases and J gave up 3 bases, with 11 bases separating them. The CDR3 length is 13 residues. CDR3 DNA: TGCGCCAGCAGCACCGGTTACAGCTACGAGCAGTACTTC. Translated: CASSTGYSYEQYF.

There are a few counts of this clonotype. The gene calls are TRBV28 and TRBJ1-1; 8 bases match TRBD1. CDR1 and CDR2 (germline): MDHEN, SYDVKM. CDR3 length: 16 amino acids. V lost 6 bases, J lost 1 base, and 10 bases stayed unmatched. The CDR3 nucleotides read TGTGCCAGCAGCCCCCCAGGGGGCATAGGGAACACTGAAGCTTTCTTT. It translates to CASSPPGGIGNTEAFF.